This T cell receptor (beta chain) was sequenced in a study of shared clonotypes between healthy human individuals. Study-level information: Per donor, three plates held CD4 naive cells, three held CD4 memory, two held CD8 naive and one held CD8 memory.

Here immunoSEQ multiplex PCR was the method, and the copy in TCRdb shows in-frame clones only, minus some. The sample contains about 380,000 clones, about 96% of which appear only once. Trimming stripped 5 bases from V and 4 bases from J, with 9 bases between. Germline assignment: CDR1 SGHKS and CDR2 YYEKEE (reference sequence). The CDR3 runs to 12 residues. Recent vaccinations or acute infections were absent in the healthy HIV-negative adult donors. Study outcomes and limitations: The diversity represented, both genetic and in exposure history, was limited by few donors.

Remarks on this clone: Antigen unknown.

This receptor was identified in a man in his thirties or forties in good health. The chain is built from TRBV5-5 and TRBJ1-2; no clear D gene. Sequenced: memory CD8+ T cells sorted from blood. Subset meaning: CD45RO+ cells pooled with CCR7-negative TemRA cells. The chain's CDR3 is CASSLGSYGYTF. CDR3 DNA sequence: TGTGCCAGCAGTCTTGGCTCCTATGGCTACACCTTC.